This TCR beta chain emerged from a study of blood T cell repertoires in COVID-19. Some clones are missing from TCRdb's copy, which holds only in-frame ones; the method was immunoSEQ multiplex PCR. The repertoire holds 400,000 to 500,000 clones, with nearly 90% as singletons. The CDR3 loop spans 14 amino acids. V lost 3 bases and J lost 2; bases outside the gene matches: 6. Germline lookup yields CDR1 SQVTM and CDR2 ANQGSEA. The sequence was obtained from a woman under 30 who had been exposed to COVID-19. The chain is built from TRBV29-1 and TRBJ1-2; TRBD1 matches 7 bases. Sequences were obtained from PBMCs or T cells enriched from blood (not recorded which). The CDR3 nucleotides are TGCAGCGTTGAGGACAGGTATACAAACTATGGCTACACCTTC. Translated, it gives CSVEDRYTNYGYTF.